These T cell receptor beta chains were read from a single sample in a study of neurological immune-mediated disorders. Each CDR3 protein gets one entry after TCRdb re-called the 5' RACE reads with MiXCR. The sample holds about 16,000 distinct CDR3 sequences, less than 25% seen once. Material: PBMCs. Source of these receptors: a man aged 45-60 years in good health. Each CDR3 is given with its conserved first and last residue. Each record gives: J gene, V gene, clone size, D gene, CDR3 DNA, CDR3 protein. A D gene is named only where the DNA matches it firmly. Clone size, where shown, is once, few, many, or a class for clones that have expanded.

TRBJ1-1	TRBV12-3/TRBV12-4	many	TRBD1	TGTGCCAGCGGGATGACAGGGGGGCTAGGGGGCGAAGCTTTCTTT	CASGMTGGLGGEAFF
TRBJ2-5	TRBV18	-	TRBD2	TGTGCCAGCTCACCTGGACTAGCGGGAAGAGAGACCCAGTACTTC	CASSPGLAGRETQYF
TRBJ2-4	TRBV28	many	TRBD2	TGTGCCAGCAGCCCCGTACTAGCGGAAGGCAAAAACATTCAGTACTTC	CASSPVLAEGKNIQYF
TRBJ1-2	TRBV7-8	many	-	TGTGCCAGCAGCTTACAGGAAAACTATGGCTACACCTTC	CASSLQENYGYTF
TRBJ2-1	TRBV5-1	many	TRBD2	TGCGCCAGCAGCTCGGGACTAGGTGTCTACAATGAGCAGTTCTTC	CASSSGLGVYNEQFF
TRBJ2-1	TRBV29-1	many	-	TGCAGCGTTTCACCCGCCGCCAATGAGCAGTTCTTC	CSVSPAANEQFF
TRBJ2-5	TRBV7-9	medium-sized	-	TGTGCCAGCAGCCCGAGAGGTGCAGAGACCCAGTACTTC	CASSPRGAETQYF
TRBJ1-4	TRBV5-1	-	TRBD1	TGCGCCAGCAGCCCGGGACAGGGGGCGACAACTAATGAAAAACTGTTTTTT	CASSPGQGATTNEKLFF
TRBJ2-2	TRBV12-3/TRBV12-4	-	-	TGTGCCAGCAGCTCCTCCCGGGGCACCGGGGAGCTGTTTTTT	CASSSSRGTGELFF
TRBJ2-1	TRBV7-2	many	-	TGTGCCAGCAGCTTGCGTCGTCAATTCAATGAGCAGTTCTTC	CASSLRRQFNEQFF
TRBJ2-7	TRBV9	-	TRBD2	TGTGCCAGCAGCGTAGTACTAGCGGCCTCCTCCTACGAGCAGTACTTC	CASSVVLAASSYEQYF
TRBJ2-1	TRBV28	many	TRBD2	TGTGCCAGCAGAGGACTAGCGGGCCGCAATGAGCAGTTCTTC	CASRGLAGRNEQFF
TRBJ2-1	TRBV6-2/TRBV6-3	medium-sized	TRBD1	TGTGCCAGCATCCGACCTTCGGGACAGGGGAAAAATGAGCAGTTCTTC	CASIRPSGQGKNEQFF
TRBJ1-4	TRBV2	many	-	TGTGCCAACGCGGTGCAGGGCGAAAAACTGTTTTTT	CANAVQGEKLFF
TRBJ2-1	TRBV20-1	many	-	TGCAGTACTCGGGGGCTAGCGAGGGGTGAGCAGTTCTTC	CSTRGLARGEQFF
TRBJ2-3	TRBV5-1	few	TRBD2	TGCGCCAGCAGCTTGGCCGGGCGTCTAGCGGATTACGGAGATACGCAGTATTTT	CASSLAGRLADYGDTQYF
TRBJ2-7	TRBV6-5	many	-	TGTGCCAGCAAGCAGGGATACGAGCAGTACTTC	CASKQGYEQYF
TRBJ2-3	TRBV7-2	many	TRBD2	TGTGCCAGCAGCTTAACTAGCGGGGTGAGGGATACGCAGTATTTT	CASSLTSGVRDTQYF
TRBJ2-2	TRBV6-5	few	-	TGTGCCAGCTGTCGGGAGCGAAACACCGGGGAGCTGTTTTTT	CASCRERNTGELFF
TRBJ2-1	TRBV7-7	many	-	TGTGCCAGCAGCTTAGACCGCCACAATGAGCAGTTCTTC	CASSLDRHNEQFF
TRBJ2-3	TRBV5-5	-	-	-	CASSFYICSAREGPSTDTQYF
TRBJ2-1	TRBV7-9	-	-	TGTGCCAGCAGCCCGAGCGTGAAAGTGGACAATGAGCAGTTCTTC	CASSPSVKVDNEQFF
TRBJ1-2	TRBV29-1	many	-	TGCAGCAAATTACCCGGGACTGACTATGGCTACACCTTC	CSKLPGTDYGYTF
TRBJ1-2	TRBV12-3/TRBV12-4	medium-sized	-	TGTGCCAGCAGCAGGGCCTATGGCTACACCTTC	CASSRAYGYTF
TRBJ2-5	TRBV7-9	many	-	TGTGCCTCCTCCTGGGTGGCCGGGACCCAGTACTTC	CASSWVAGTQYF
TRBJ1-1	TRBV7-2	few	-	TGTGCCAGCAGCTCACAGGTCACTGAAGCTTTCTTT	CASSSQVTEAFF
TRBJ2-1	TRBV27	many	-	TGTGCCAGCAGTTTATCCCGGCTCCGAGGGAATGAGCAGTTCTTC	CASSLSRLRGNEQFF
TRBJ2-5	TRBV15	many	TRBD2	TGTGCCACCAGCAGGATAGCGGGAGGTGGTGAGACCCAGTACTTC	CATSRIAGGGETQYF
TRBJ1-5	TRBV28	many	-	TGTGCCAGCAGCCCTCTAGTCAGGATAGGGGAGCCCCAGCATTTT	CASSPLVRIGEPQHF
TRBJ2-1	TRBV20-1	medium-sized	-	TGCAGTGCTAGAGTAGGGCCGAGCTCCTACAATGAGCAGTTCTTC	CSARVGPSSYNEQFF
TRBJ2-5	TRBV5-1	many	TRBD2	TGCGCCAGCAGCCAGTCGGCTAGCGGGTTACAAGAGACCCAGTACTTC	CASSQSASGLQETQYF
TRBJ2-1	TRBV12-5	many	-	TGTGCTAGTGGTTTGGGGGGGTCGAGGGGTTTTGTGCAGTTCTTC	CASGLGGSRGFVQFF